This T cell receptor beta chain stems from a study of blood T cell repertoires in COVID-19. About the research overall: Acute and convalescent COVID-19 samples came from the United States, Italy and Spain.

Germline V gene data show CDR1 as MDHEN and CDR2 as SYDVKM. This CDR3 has 15 residues. V was pared by 7 bases and J by 1 base, with 16 bases between. Per the original methods: Reference gene primer amplification yielded estimated nucleated cell counts. Here immunoSEQ multiplex PCR was the method, and the copy in TCRdb shows in-frame clones only, minus some. That table gives V, J and clone size, and the DNA gave D and trimming. The table has about 100,000 clones, 80% to 95% seen once; the top ten hold roughly 1.3%. The chain is built from TRBV28 and TRBJ1-2; unclear D gene. Input material: peripheral blood. The sequence was collected from a woman younger than 45 with acute or convalescent COVID-19. The CDR3 DNA reads as TGTGCCAGCATGGGTTCATCGAGGGTTAACTATGGCTACACCTTC. It yields the protein CASMGSSRVNYGYTF.